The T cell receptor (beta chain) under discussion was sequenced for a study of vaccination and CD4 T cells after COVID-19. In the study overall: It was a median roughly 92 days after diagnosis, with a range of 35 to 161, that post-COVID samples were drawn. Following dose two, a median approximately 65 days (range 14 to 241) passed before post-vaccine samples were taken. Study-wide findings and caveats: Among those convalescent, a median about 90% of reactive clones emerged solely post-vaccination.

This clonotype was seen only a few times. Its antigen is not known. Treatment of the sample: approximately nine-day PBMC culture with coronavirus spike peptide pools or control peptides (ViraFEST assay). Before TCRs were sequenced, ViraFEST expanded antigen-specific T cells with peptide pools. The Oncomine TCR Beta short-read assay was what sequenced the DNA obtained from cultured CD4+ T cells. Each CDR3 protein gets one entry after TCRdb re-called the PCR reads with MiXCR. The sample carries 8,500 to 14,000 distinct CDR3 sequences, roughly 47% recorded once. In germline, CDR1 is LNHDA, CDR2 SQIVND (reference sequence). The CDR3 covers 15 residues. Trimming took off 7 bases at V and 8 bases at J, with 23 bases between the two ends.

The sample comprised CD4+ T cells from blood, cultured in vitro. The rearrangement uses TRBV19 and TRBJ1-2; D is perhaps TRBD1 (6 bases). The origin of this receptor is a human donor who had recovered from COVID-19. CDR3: CASTAPGVRTKGYTF. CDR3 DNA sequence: TGTGCCAGTACCGCGCCAGGGGTAAGAACTAAAGGCTACACCTTC.